This entry lists 27 T cell receptor beta chains sequenced from one sample in a study of blood T cells in healthy people across ages. For the second PCR, which ran for about 6 to 11 cycles, a sample-barcoded 5' primer and a J-beta primer mix were used. MiXCR, run by TCRdb on the 5' RACE reads, gives a single entry per CDR3 protein. The sample lists 500,000 to 550,000 distinct CDR3 sequences, less than 25% occurring once. This sample also appeared in a second study, on T cells of mothers and their children.

Sequencing was done on a sample of blood. These receptors all stem from a boy younger than 18 in good health.

The rearrangement joins TRBV27 to TRBJ2-1; D is unclear. The J call may be mistaken, given a closer DNA end match to TRBJ2-5. The CDR3 is made up of 15 amino acids. Looked up from germline, CDR1 is MNHEY and CDR2 is SMNVEV (reference sequence). The CDR3: CASSLSFNSQETQYF. In DNA form, the CDR3 reads TGTGCCAGCAGTTTATCGTTCAACAGCCAAGAGACCCAGTACTTC.

This clonotype has a handful of counts. J is TRBJ1-3 and V is TRBV5-1; D is undetermined. Trimming stripped 5 bases from V and 0 bases from J, with 6 bases between. From germline, CDR1 is SGHRS and CDR2 YFSETQ. CDR3 length: 13 residues. CDR3 sequence: CASRTHSGNTIYF. In DNA form, the CDR3 reads TGCGCCAGCAGAACACACTCTGGAAACACCATATATTTT.

This clonotype was picked up many times. The genes are TRBV7-2 and TRBJ2-7, with no clear D. The V and J ends lost 2 bases and 2 bases respectively, with 4 bases between them. This CDR3 has 12 residues. In germline, CDR1 is SGHTA, CDR2 FQGNSA. CDR3 amino acids: CASSLSAYEQYF. CDR3 nucleotide sequence: TGTGCCAGCAGCTTATCGGCCTACGAGCAGTACTTC.

The V gene is TRBV2, the J gene TRBJ1-6; tentative D call: TRBD1 (5 bases). V lost 7 bases, J lost 7 bases, and 14 bases lay in between. The CDR3 consists of 14 residues. Germline values: CDR1 SNHLY, CDR2 FYNNEI. The CDR3 DNA sequence: TGTGCCAGCATGGACGGACAATGGAATTCACCCCTCCACTTT. It specifies CASMDGQWNSPLHF.

This chain connects TRBV18 to TRBJ2-1; weak D call: TRBD2 (7 bases). Per germline, CDR1 KGHSH and CDR2 LQKENI. The V and J ends lost 2 bases and 3 bases respectively, with 17 bases between them. The CDR3 spans 17 residues. In nucleotides, the CDR3 is TGTGCCAGCTCACCAGAGCAGGGGCTAGCGGTCTACAATGAGCAGTTCTTC. Amino acid sequence: CASSPEQGLAVYNEQFF.

This chain links TRBV7-9 with TRBJ2-5, with D hard to call. CDR1 is SEHNR and CDR2 is FQNEAQ in the germline V gene (reference sequence). Trimming shortened V by 0 bases and J by 4 bases, and 9 bases separated the two germline ends. This CDR3 spans 14 amino acids. The DNA of the CDR3 is TGTGCCAGCAGCTTAGCCAAAGCAGGAGAGACCCAGTACTTC. This codes for CASSLAKAGETQYF. Drawing the rest from reference TRBV7-9 and TRBJ2-5, the complete variable domain is DTGVSQNPRHKITKRGQNVTFRCDPISEHNRLYWYRQTLGQGPEFLTYFQNEAQLEKSRLLSDRFSAERPKGSFSTLEIQRTEQGDSAMYLCASSLAKAGETQYFGPGTRLLVL.

In its sample, this clonotype was seen once. The gene calls are TRBV9 and TRBJ2-3; D remains unclear. V was pared by 2 bases and J by 1 base, with 8 bases between. Per germline, CDR1 SGDLS and CDR2 YYNGEE. The CDR3 spans 14 residues. The CDR3 DNA reads TGTGCCAGCAGCGTCTGGGCGGGCACAGATACGCAGTATTTT. It translates to CASSVWAGTDTQYF.

V is TRBV11-2 and J is TRBJ2-5; 7 nucleotides match TRBD1. The end of the DNA aligns better with TRBJ2-1, so the J call may be wrong. CDR1 and CDR2 (germline): SGHAT, FQNNGV. This CDR3 contains 18 residues. The CDR3: CASSLAGQRILAYNEQFF. CDR3 nucleotide sequence: TGTGCCAGCAGCTTAGCGGGACAGAGGATTCTAGCCTACAATGAGCAGTTCTTC.

Details on this clonotype: The germline gene is not matched at one end of the junction; a read error may be the cause. CDR3 in DNA: TGTGCCAGCAGTTGGACATCCGGGACCCACCCGTTGGATTTT. It codes for CASSWTSGTHPLDF. The rearrangement links TRBV12-3 or TRBV12-4 to TRBJ2-3; D tentatively reads TRBD1 or TRBD2 (5 bases each). CDR3 length equals 14 residues.

The gene calls are TRBV5-1 and TRBJ2-3; either TRBD1 or TRBD2 may supply D (5 bases each). Per the germline V gene, CDR1 is SGHRS and CDR2 is YFSETQ. V shed 1 base and J shed 3 bases, with 12 bases lying between them. The CDR3 length is 15 residues. CDR3 sequence: CASSLPGRGTDTQYF. DNA of the CDR3: TGCGCCAGCAGCTTGCCAGGGAGAGGGACAGATACGCAGTATTTT.

This clonotype has only a few counts. The V gene is TRBV20-1, the J gene TRBJ1-1, with D maybe TRBD1 (5 bases). Trimming cost V 2 bases and J 0 bases, with 7 bases left between them. Germline CDR1 is DFQATT and CDR2 is SNEGSKA (reference sequence). This CDR3 contains 13 residues. In DNA, the CDR3 is TGCAGTGCTAGACAGGGCCTGAACACTGAAGCTTTCTTT. This translates into CSARQGLNTEAFF.

The V and J genes are TRBV25-1 and TRBJ1-5, with no clear D. The germline V and J ends were trimmed by 11 bases and 4 bases, with 18 bases remaining between them. Germline loops: CDR1 MGHDK, CDR2 SYGVNS. This CDR3 region has 14 residues. CDR3 nucleotide sequence: TGTGCCTCTCGTGAATCGGGGAGTAATCAGCCCCAGCATTTT. It yields the protein CASRESGSNQPQHF.

This clonotype was seen many times. CDR3 protein: CASSLRQGGNTIYF. The CDR3 coding sequence is TGTGCCAGCAGCTTAAGACAGGGTGGAAACACCATATATTTT. The J gene is TRBJ1-3, the V gene TRBV7-2; TRBD1 matches 7 bases. V lost 2 bases to trimming and J lost 3 bases; unmatched junction nucleotides: 1. The CDR3 is made up of 14 amino acids. In germline, CDR1 is SGHTA, CDR2 FQGNSA.

This clonotype was seen more than once but under ten times. The chain combines TRBV29-1 with TRBJ2-1; 7 bases are a match to TRBD1. Germline lookup yields CDR1 SQVTM and CDR2 ANQGSEA. V gave up 4 bases and J gave up 4 bases; unmatched junction bases: 10. The CDR3 runs to 15 residues. CDR3 protein: CSVVGDRERYNEQFF. In nucleotides, the CDR3 is TGCAGCGTTGTGGGGGACAGAGAAAGGTACAATGAGCAGTTCTTC.

This clonotype was observed a handful of times. This chain connects TRBV28 to TRBJ2-2; 8 bases are a match to TRBD1. With V trimmed by 3 bases and J by 7 bases, 7 bases remained unmatched. Germline V gene sequence: CDR1 MDHEN, CDR2 SYDVKM. CDR3 length equals 15 residues. CDR3 DNA: TGTGCCAGCAGTTTCGCAGGGGGCTGGAGCGGGGAGCTGTTTTTT. Amino acids: CASSFAGGWSGELFF.

This sequence joins TRBV5-1 and TRBJ2-6; 7 nucleotides line up with TRBD1. In germline, CDR1 is SGHRS, CDR2 YFSETQ. The CDR3 sequence is 21 residues long. Losses at the gene ends were 2 bases for V and 0 bases for J; bases not matched to a gene: 17. This CDR3 is CASSFIFTTGTANSGANVLTF. The DNA of the CDR3 is TGCGCCAGCAGCTTCATCTTTACTACCGGGACAGCAAACTCTGGGGCCAACGTCCTGACTTTC.

This clonotype was found a few times. The V and J genes are TRBV7-9 and TRBJ2-7, with D perhaps TRBD1 (6 bases). V gave up 1 base and J gave up 0 bases, with 7 bases separating them. Germline-derived CDR1 and CDR2 are SEHNR and FQNEAQ (reference sequence). The CDR3 has 14 amino acids. The CDR3 DNA reads as TGTGCCAGCAGCTTAGAGGGACACTCCTACGAGCAGTACTTC. Its protein product is CASSLEGHSYEQYF.

This clonotype was counted a single time. The V gene is TRBV7-2, the J gene TRBJ2-1; a weak D match, TRBD2 (7 bases). Germline V gene sequence: CDR1 SGHTA, CDR2 FQGNSA. The CDR3 consists of 16 residues. V was clipped by 5 bases and J by 3 bases, with 17 bases between them. The CDR3: CASSRDGGRIYNEQFF. For the CDR3, the DNA is TGTGCCAGCAGCCGGGACGGGGGGCGAATCTACAATGAGCAGTTCTTC.

The chain employs TRBV5-1 and TRBJ2-5; D perhaps matches TRBD2 (7 bases). Per germline, CDR1 SGHRS and CDR2 YFSETQ. This CDR3 comprises 16 residues. V dropped 0 bases and J dropped 4 bases, with 16 bases sitting between them. The CDR3 region is CASSLAPSGGGETQYF. CDR3 bases: TGCGCCAGCAGCTTGGCTCCTAGCGGAGGGGGAGAGACCCAGTACTTC.

There are a few counts of this clonotype. This sequence joins TRBV4-3 and TRBJ2-3; D not certain. This CDR3 comprises 14 residues. In germline, CDR1 is LGHNA, CDR2 YSLEER. V was shortened by 1 base and J by 2 bases, with 7 bases between the two germline ends. The CDR3 DNA is TGCGCCAGCAGCCAAGGGAAATTCACAGATACGCAGTATTTT. This encodes CASSQGKFTDTQYF.

The chain employs TRBV6-6 and TRBJ1-4; 12 nucleotides agree with TRBD1. The CDR3 contains 15 residues. Germline V gene data show CDR1 as MNHNY and CDR2 as SVGAGI (reference sequence). J lost 13 bases, V lost 8 bases, and 14 bases had no gene match. CDR3 in amino acids: CASYGTGGLGEGLFF. The CDR3 DNA reads as TGTGCCAGCTACGGGACAGGGGGCTTGGGAGAAGGACTGTTTTTT.

This clonotype has just a few counts. The rearrangement joins TRBV7-2 to TRBJ2-5; TRBD1 is a possible D gene (5 bases). The J call is in doubt because the DNA end fits TRBJ2-7 better. Germline lookup yields CDR1 SGHTA and CDR2 FQGNSA. The CDR3 loop spans 15 amino acids. The CDR3 loop reads CASSPSWGRTYEQYF. As DNA, the CDR3 is TGTGCCAGCAGCCCGAGTTGGGGCAGAACCTACGAGCAGTACTTC.

This rearrangement joins TRBV28 to TRBJ2-7, with 7 bases matching TRBD1. The germline gives CDR1 MDHEN, CDR2 SYDVKM. The J segment lost 6 bases and the V segment lost 7 bases, leaving 12 bases of the junction unmatched. CDR3 length: 14 amino acids. The CDR3 DNA reads as TGTGCCAGCACCTTTTCCCAACACAGGGGCGAGCAGTACTTC. Its protein product is CASTFSQHRGEQYF.

The sample holds a few counts of this clonotype. This chain links TRBV4-3 with TRBJ1-3; TRBD1 matches 7 bases. Trimming removed 4 bases from V and 4 bases from J; junction bases left unmatched: 10. The CDR3 covers 16 residues. The germline gives CDR1 LGHNA, CDR2 YSLEER. The CDR3 DNA sequence: TGCGCCAGCAGCCCTAGGCGGGACAGCCAAGGAAACACCATATATTTT. Protein: CASSPRRDSQGNTIYF.

The V call is TRBV6-1, the J call TRBJ1-1; the match to TRBD1 covers 9 bases. CDR1 is MNHNS, CDR2 SASEGT, per germline. Losses at the gene ends were 1 base for V and 6 bases for J; bases not matched to a gene: 6. This CDR3 contains 15 residues. The CDR3 bases are TGTGCCAGCAGTGAAGGGACCGGGACAGGGTCTGAAGCTTTCTTT. Translation: CASSEGTGTGSEAFF.

Details on this clonotype: This could be a read error, since a much larger clone is one nucleotide away. J is TRBJ2-5 and V is TRBV9; maybe TRBD2 (6 bases). With the DNA end fitting TRBJ2-1 better, the J assignment may be wrong. The germline gives CDR1 SGDLS, CDR2 YYNGEE. The CDR3 sequence is 14 residues long. This CDR3 is CASSPGLPGHEQFF. For the CDR3, the DNA is TGTGCCAGCAGCCCGGGACTCCCGGGGCATGAGCAGTTCTTC.

The chain is built from TRBV20-1 and TRBJ2-7; tentatively, D is TRBD2 (6 bases). In germline, CDR1 is DFQATT, CDR2 SNEGSKA (reference sequence). The CDR3 spans 14 residues. V lost 6 bases and J 2 bases, leaving 17 bases between the germline ends. CDR3 sequence: CSASRPSAAYEQYF. CDR3 coding DNA: TGCAGTGCCTCCCGGCCTAGCGCAGCCTACGAGCAGTACTTC.